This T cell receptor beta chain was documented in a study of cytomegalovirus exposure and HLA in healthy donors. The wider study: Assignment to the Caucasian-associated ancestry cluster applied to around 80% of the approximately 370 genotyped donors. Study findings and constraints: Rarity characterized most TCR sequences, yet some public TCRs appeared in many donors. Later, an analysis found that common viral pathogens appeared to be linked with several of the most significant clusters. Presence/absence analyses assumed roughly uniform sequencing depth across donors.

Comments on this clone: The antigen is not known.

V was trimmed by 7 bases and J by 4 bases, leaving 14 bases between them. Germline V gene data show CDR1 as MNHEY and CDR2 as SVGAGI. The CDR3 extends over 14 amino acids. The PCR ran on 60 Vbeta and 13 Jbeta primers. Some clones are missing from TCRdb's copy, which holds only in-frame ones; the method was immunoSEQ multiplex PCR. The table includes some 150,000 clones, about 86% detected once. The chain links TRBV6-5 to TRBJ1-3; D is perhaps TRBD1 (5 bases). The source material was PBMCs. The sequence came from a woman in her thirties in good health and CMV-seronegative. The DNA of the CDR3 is TGTGCCAGCAAGTTAACCGGGGGAGGAAACACCATATATTTT. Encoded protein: CASKLTGGGNTIYF.